The rows below give T cell receptor beta chains drawn from one sample of a study of patients and donors after allogeneic stem cell transplantation. One entry per CDR3 protein, called by TCRdb with MiXCR from the RT-PCR reads. The sample holds 920,000 or so distinct CDR3 sequences, about a sixth seen once. The sequencing input was blood, either unsorted or a sorted T cell fraction (not recorded which). The source is a human donor who was either an allogeneic HSCT recipient or a stem cell or donor lymphocyte infusion donor (not recorded which). It is not recorded whose cells these are; they may come from a transplant donor. Each CDR3 is given with its conserved first and last residue. D genes are given only for firm matches. Size is omitted from some rows. Given values are once, few, many or a class for expanded clones.

length	D	V	J	size	CDR3	DNA
13	.	TRBV6-1	TRBJ2-5	.	CASSRWKGETQYF	TGTGCCAGCAGTAGGTGGAAGGGGGAGACCCAGTACTTC
13	.	TRBV6-1	TRBJ2-7	few	CASSAGLNYEQYF	TGTGCCAGCAGTGCAGGACTGAACTACGAGCAGTACTTC
17	.	TRBV4-3	TRBJ2-1	few	CASSQESIPGVDNEQFF	TGCGCCAGCAGCCAAGAGTCGATTCCGGGGGTGGACAATGAGCAGTTCTTC
16	TRBD2	TRBV12-3/TRBV12-4	TRBJ2-1	many	CASSSPGLAAYNEQFF	TGTGCCAGCAGTTCACCGGGACTAGCGGCGTACAATGAGCAGTTCTTC
13	.	TRBV24-1	TRBJ2-2	.	CATRSSRTGELFF	TGTGCCACCAGATCTAGTAGGACCGGGGAGCTGTTTTTT
18	TRBD1	TRBV27	TRBJ1-6	few	CASSRDRGLFSYNSPLHF	TGTGCCAGCAGCCGGGACAGGGGACTTTTCTCCTATAATTCACCCCTCCACTTT
16	TRBD1	TRBV7-9	TRBJ1-1	few	CASSYQNRGLGTEAFF	TGTGCCAGCAGCTACCAAAACAGGGGCCTGGGCACTGAAGCTTTCTTT
15	.	TRBV20-1	TRBJ1-5	.	CSARWAGVRDQPQHF	TGCAGTGCTAGATGGGCAGGGGTTAGGGATCAGCCCCAGCATTTT
13	.	TRBV3-1	TRBJ2-7	.	CASRSDSEDEQYF	TGTGCCAGCAGGTCGGACAGTGAGGACGAGCAGTACTTC
17	TRBD1	TRBV6-1	TRBJ1-1	.	CASLPGTGFWANTEAFF	TGTGCCAGCTTACCCGGGACAGGGTTTTGGGCGAACACTGAAGCTTTCTTT
17	TRBD2	TRBV5-1	TRBJ2-3	.	CASSFLSRGTNTDTQYF	TGCGCCAGCAGCTTCCTTTCGCGGGGGACGAACACAGATACGCAGTATTTT
15	TRBD1	TRBV10-3	TRBJ1-2	few	CAISESGTAIRGYTF	TGTGCCATCAGTGAGTCAGGGACAGCCATTCGAGGCTACACCTTC
14	TRBD1	TRBV19	TRBJ1-5	few	CASRTGSSNQPQHF	TGTGCCAGTAGGACAGGGTCTAGCAATCAGCCCCAGCATTTT
16	TRBD1	TRBV5-1	TRBJ2-7	few	CASTLYLGGTGGEQYF	TGCGCCAGCACTCTTTATCTTGGAGGGACAGGGGGCGAGCAGTACTTC
16	TRBD2	TRBV20-1	TRBJ2-2	.	CSASPTSGRGTGELFF	TGCAGTGCTAGCCCAACTAGCGGGAGAGGCACCGGGGAGCTGTTTTTT
17	TRBD2	TRBV6-5	TRBJ2-3	.	CASSYGTSGGATDTQYF	TGTGCCAGCAGTTACGGTACTAGCGGGGGGGCAACAGATACGCAGTATTTT
13	.	TRBV7-6	TRBJ1-5	few	CASSLYKNQPQHF	TGTGCCAGCAGCTTATATAAAAATCAGCCCCAGCATTTT
16	TRBD2	TRBV14	TRBJ2-2	few	CASSLGLAGASGELFF	TGTGCCAGCAGCCTCGGACTAGCGGGAGCTTCCGGGGAGCTGTTTTTT
15	TRBD2	TRBV20-1	TRBJ2-5	.	CSARDLGAGAGTQYF	TGCAGTGCTAGAGATCTGGGAGCGGGAGCAGGGACCCAGTACTTC
15	TRBD2	TRBV5-1	TRBJ2-7	few	CASSPTSAHIYEQYF	TGCGCCAGCAGCCCAACTAGCGCCCACATCTACGAGCAGTACTTC
13	.	TRBV20-1	TRBJ2-1	few	CSARDGSLGEQFF	TGCAGTGCTAGAGATGGCAGCCTCGGGGAGCAGTTCTTC
15	TRBD2	TRBV5-1	TRBJ2-3	few	CASSLGTSGIYTQYF	TGCGCCAGCAGCTTGGGGACTAGCGGGATCTATACGCAGTATTTT
16	TRBD1	TRBV12-3/TRBV12-4	TRBJ1-3	many	CASSLRTGHPGNTIYF	TGTGCCAGCAGTTTAAGGACAGGGCATCCTGGAAACACCATATATTTT
14	.	TRBV4-1	TRBJ2-7	.	CASSQVEGREEQYF	TGCGCCAGCAGCCAAGTTGAAGGGAGAGAGGAGCAGTACTTC
15	TRBD2	TRBV12-3/TRBV12-4	TRBJ2-1	few	CASTPPGGARNEQFF	TGTGCCAGCACCCCCCCCGGGGGGGCCCGCAATGAGCAGTTCTTC
14	.	TRBV18	TRBJ1-3	.	CASSPGTIGNTIYF	TGTGCCAGCTCACCAGGAACTATAGGAAACACCATATATTTT
16	TRBD2	TRBV7-2	TRBJ2-1	few	CASSLILAGVYNEQFF	TGTGCCAGCAGCTTAATACTAGCGGGCGTCTACAATGAGCAGTTCTTC
13	TRBD1	TRBV19	TRBJ1-5	.	CASSTTGVEPQHF	TGTGCCAGTAGTACGACAGGGGTTGAACCCCAGCATTTT
15	TRBD1	TRBV4-3	TRBJ1-3	few	CASSQDQGAGNTIYF	TGCGCCAGCAGCCAAGATCAGGGGGCGGGAAACACCATATATTTT
15	.	TRBV6-1	TRBJ2-1	.	CASSVSAPSYNEQFF	TGTGCCAGCAGTGTCAGCGCACCTTCCTACAATGAGCAGTTCTTC
12	.	TRBV12-3/TRBV12-4	TRBJ2-1	.	CASSNKGAGGFF	TGTGCCAGCAGTAACAAGGGCGCCGGGGGGTTCTTC
14	TRBD1	TRBV7-2	TRBJ1-3	.	CASSSDRVGNTIYF	TGTGCCAGCAGCTCGGACAGGGTGGGAAACACCATATATTTT
17	.	TRBV5-5	TRBJ1-3	.	CASSLGLTANSGNTIYF	TGTGCCAGCAGCTTGGGCCTGACCGCTAACTCTGGAAACACCATATATTTT
14	TRBD1	TRBV12-3/TRBV12-4	TRBJ1-2	many	CASSRQGLNYGYTF	TGTGCCAGCAGTAGACAGGGTCTTAACTATGGCTACACCTTC
15	.	TRBV7-2	TRBJ2-1	once	CASSPDPGSYNEQFF	TGTGCCAGCAGCCCGGACCCGGGCTCCTACAATGAGCAGTTCTTC
15	TRBD1	TRBV12-3/TRBV12-4	TRBJ1-5	.	CASSFGQGFIQPQHF	TGTGCCAGCAGCTTCGGACAGGGGTTTATTCAGCCCCAGCATTTT
16	.	TRBV7-9	TRBJ2-7	few	CASSIQGLPISYEQYF	TGTGCCAGCAGCATACAAGGACTACCTATCTCCTACGAGCAGTACTTC
11	.	TRBV3-1	TRBJ2-1	few	CASSLRLEQFF	TGTGCCAGCAGCCTCAGGTTGGAGCAGTTCTTC
14	.	TRBV7-2	TRBJ2-7	.	CASSFETTSYEQYF	TGTGCCAGCAGCTTCGAAACCACCTCCTACGAGCAGTACTTC
14	.	TRBV5-1	TRBJ1-1	few	CASSLKQLNTEAFF	TGCGCCAGCAGCTTGAAACAGCTGAACACTGAAGCTTTCTTT
17	.	TRBV4-2	TRBJ2-3	.	CASSQVMWQGGRDTQYF	TGTGCCAGCAGCCAAGTGATGTGGCAGGGTGGCAGAGATACGCAGTATTTT
12	.	TRBV28	TRBJ1-4	few	CASSPEKGKLFF	TGTGCCAGCAGCCCGGAGAAAGGAAAACTGTTTTTT
16	.	TRBV10-3	TRBJ2-6	.	CAIRDSPSSGANVLTF	TGTGCCATCAGGGACAGTCCAAGCTCTGGGGCCAACGTCCTGACTTTC
13	.	TRBV20-1	TRBJ2-7	few	CSASGGKPYEQYF	TGCAGTGCTAGTGGGGGAAAACCCTACGAGCAGTACTTC
14	TRBD2	TRBV20-1	TRBJ2-3	many	CSTLLAEFTDTQYF	TGCAGTACTTTACTAGCGGAGTTCACAGATACGCAGTATTTT
17	.	TRBV12-3/TRBV12-4	TRBJ2-3	.	CASSPRGDYPSTDTQYF	TGTGCCAGCAGTCCCCGAGGAGACTACCCTAGCACAGATACGCAGTATTTT
15	.	TRBV15	TRBJ1-6	few	CATSRDARGLSPLHF	TGTGCCACCAGCAGAGATGCCAGGGGCCTTTCACCCCTCCACTTT
13	TRBD1	TRBV20-1	TRBJ1-2	few	CSARVTGIYGYTF	TGCAGTGCTAGGGTGACAGGGATTTATGGCTACACCTTC
15	.	TRBV12-3/TRBV12-4	TRBJ2-7	many	CASSLGTQARYEQYF	TGTGCCAGCAGCCTCGGGACGCAGGCCCGCTACGAGCAGTACTTC
13	.	TRBV10-3	TRBJ2-2	few	CAIAPGQTGELFF	TGTGCCATCGCCCCGGGGCAGACCGGGGAGCTGTTTTTT
15	TRBD1	TRBV18	TRBJ2-7	.	CASSPAQDRGREQYF	TGTGCCAGCTCACCAGCCCAAGACAGGGGGCGCGAGCAGTACTTC